This is a list of T cell receptor beta chains from one sample in a study of blood T cell repertoires in COVID-19. Assay used: immunoSEQ multiplex PCR; TCRdb lists only in-frame clones, some missing. The sample holds under 100,000 clones; about 83% are singletons and the top ten take approximately 15%. The sequencing input was peripheral blood. These receptors were collected from a woman aged 60-75 years with acute or convalescent COVID-19. The CDR3 runs from the conserved cysteine through the conserved F or W. The D gene is left open where the match is weak. Clone size appears in some rows only: once, few, many, or a class for an expanded clone.

d_call,cdr3_length,clone_size,v_call,j_call,cdr3_aa,cdr3_nt
.,15,.,TRBV2,TRBJ2-7,CASSLRDTGSYEQYF,TGTGCCAGCAGTCTTCGCGACACAGGTTCCTACGAGCAGTACTTC
TRBD2,13,few,TRBV2,TRBJ2-1,CANPGLAGYEQFF,TGTGCCAATCCGGGACTAGCGGGGTATGAGCAGTTCTTC
TRBD1,17,.,TRBV19,TRBJ1-2,CASSIDGGGGLGYGYTF,TGTGCCAGTAGTATAGATGGAGGAGGGGGCCTCGGCTATGGCTACACCTTC
TRBD2,14,.,TRBV19,TRBJ2-4,CASSPQGGQNIQYF,TGTGCCAGTAGTCCCCAGGGAGGGCAAAACATTCAGTACTTC
TRBD2,13,.,TRBV4-2,TRBJ2-1,CASLAGGHNEQFF,TGTGCCAGCCTAGCGGGGGGCCACAATGAGCAGTTCTTC
TRBD2,15,.,TRBV27,TRBJ2-5,CASSFQLAGQETQYF,TGTGCCAGCAGTTTTCAGCTAGCGGGCCAAGAGACCCAGTACTTC
TRBD1,15,.,TRBV5-6,TRBJ2-5,CASRTGVWGQETQYF,TGTGCCAGCAGAACAGGGGTATGGGGCCAAGAGACCCAGTACTTC
.,16,.,TRBV5-1,TRBJ2-5,CASSFLGTFEQETQYF,TGCGCCAGCAGCTTCCTCGGGACTTTCGAACAAGAGACCCAGTACTTC
TRBD1,15,.,TRBV5-4,TRBJ2-4,CASSSSGGAKNIQYF,TGTGCCAGCAGCTCATCAGGGGGAGCCAAAAACATTCAGTACTTC
.,10,.,TRBV6-5,TRBJ1-2,CASTDYGYTF,TGTGCCAGCACCGACTACGGCTACACCTTC
.,15,.,TRBV3-1/TRBV3-2,TRBJ2-7,CASSWRAGGNYEQYF,TGTGCCAGCAGCTGGCGGGCAGGCGGGAACTACGAGCAGTACTTC
.,13,once,TRBV12-3/TRBV12-4,TRBJ1-1,CASIAPVNTEAFF,TGTGCCAGCATTGCACCGGTGAACACTGAAGCTTTCTTT
TRBD1,14,few,TRBV14,TRBJ1-2,CASSAGTASYGYTF,TGTGCCAGCAGCGCCGGGACAGCTTCCTATGGCTACACCTTC
.,16,once,TRBV9,TRBJ1-1,CASSVGPEAGNTEAFF,TGTGCCAGCAGCGTAGGACCCGAGGCAGGGAATACTGAAGCTTTCTTT
TRBD1,15,.,TRBV6-5,TRBJ1-2,CASSQNRDRGHGYTF,TGTGCCAGCAGTCAGAACCGGGACAGGGGGCACGGCTACACCTTC
TRBD2,17,.,TRBV20-1,TRBJ2-3,CSAGGTSGRASTDTQYF,TGCAGTGCTGGTGGGACTAGCGGGAGAGCTAGCACAGATACGCAGTATTTT
TRBD2,16,.,TRBV7-2,TRBJ2-1,CASSPETSGPLNEQFF,TGTGCCAGCAGCCCAGAGACTAGCGGACCACTCAATGAGCAGTTCTTC
TRBD2,15,.,TRBV5-4,TRBJ2-3,CASSFIAGVTDTQYF,TGTGCCAGCAGCTTTATTGCGGGAGTAACAGATACGCAGTATTTT
TRBD1,15,.,TRBV9,TRBJ1-1,CASSARGQGATEAFF,TGTGCCAGCAGCGCCAGGGGGCAGGGGGCAACTGAAGCTTTCTTT
.,15,.,TRBV7-9,TRBJ1-2,CASSLVGSGGYGYTF,TGTGCCAGCAGCTTAGTGGGTTCGGGTGGCTATGGCTACACCTTC
TRBD2,17,.,TRBV9,TRBJ2-4,CASSVAAAGGRKNIQYF,TGTGCCAGCAGCGTAGCGGCAGCGGGGGGCCGGAAAAACATTCAGTACTTC
TRBD1,15,.,TRBV6-6,TRBJ1-5,CASIKQGGGNQPQHF,TGTGCCAGCATCAAACAGGGGGGTGGCAATCAGCCCCAGCATTTT
.,13,.,TRBV7-9,TRBJ2-7,CASSGAGSYEQYF,TGTGCCAGCAGTGGGGCCGGATCCTACGAGCAGTACTTC
TRBD1,13,.,TRBV6-5,TRBJ1-2,CASSPFRGRGYTF,TGTGCCAGCAGTCCTTTCAGGGGGCGAGGCTACACCTTC
TRBD1,15,.,TRBV30,TRBJ1-2,CAWSFSGGSAYGYTF,TGTGCCTGGAGTTTCTCAGGGGGCTCCGCCTATGGCTACACCTTC
TRBD2,17,.,TRBV11-3,TRBJ2-7,CASSRGLADFLSYEQYF,TGTGCCAGCAGCCGGGGACTAGCGGATTTCCTCTCCTACGAGCAGTACTTC
TRBD2,15,.,TRBV5-4,TRBJ2-3,CASSLAGAGTDTQYF,TGTGCCAGCTCCTTAGCGGGAGCCGGAACAGATACGCAGTATTTT
.,16,.,TRBV9,TRBJ1-3,CASSVVGRASGNTIYF,TGTGCCAGCAGCGTAGTGGGCAGGGCCTCTGGAAACACCATATATTTT
TRBD1,15,.,TRBV7-9,TRBJ1-5,CASSLGQGNEQPQHF,TGTGCCAGCAGCTTGGGACAGGGGAATGAACAGCCCCAGCATTTT
.,13,.,TRBV28,TRBJ1-1,CASTDPLNTEAFF,TGTGCCAGCACAGATCCATTGAACACTGAAGCTTTCTTT
.,14,.,TRBV19,TRBJ2-3,CASTRTPTQGTQYF,TGTGCCAGTACCCGGACCCCGACTCAGGGAACGCAGTATTTT
TRBD2,14,.,TRBV5-5,TRBJ2-1,CASSFSGSGGEQFF,TGTGCCAGCAGCTTTAGCGGGAGCGGGGGGGAGCAGTTCTTC
.,16,once,TRBV27,TRBJ1-3,CASSSQGFSSGNTIYF,TGTGCCAGCAGTTCCCAGGGTTTTTCCTCTGGAAACACCATATATTTT
TRBD2,18,.,TRBV19,TRBJ2-3,CASSNRPLAGGSTDTQYF,TGTGCCAGTAGTAACAGACCACTAGCGGGGGGGAGCACAGATACGCAGTATTTT
.,11,.,TRBV11-3,TRBJ1-1,CACRGRAEAFF,TGTGCCTGTCGCGGCAGGGCTGAAGCTTTCTTT
TRBD2,14,.,TRBV10-3,TRBJ2-7,CAIQSPGGRYEQYF,TGTGCCATCCAGTCCCCGGGAGGGAGATACGAGCAGTACTTC
.,16,once,TRBV7-7,TRBJ2-1,CASSPWGASGRNEQFF,TGTGCTAGCAGCCCCTGGGGGGCTAGCGGACGGAATGAGCAGTTCTTC
.,15,once,TRBV5-1,TRBJ1-4,CASSSGAATNEKLFF,TGCGCCAGCAGCTCAGGGGCAGCAACTAATGAAAAACTGTTTTTT
TRBD1,12,.,TRBV6-5,TRBJ1-1,CASGTGGRRAFF,TGTGCCAGTGGGACAGGGGGTCGACGAGCTTTCTTT
.,12,.,TRBV6-5,TRBJ1-1,CASSLLLTEAFF,TGTGCCAGCTCACTGTTGCTCACTGAAGCTTTCTTT
TRBD2,15,.,TRBV6-5,TRBJ2-1,CASCRTSGVINEQFF,TGTGCCAGCTGCCGGACTAGCGGGGTGATCAATGAGCAGTTCTTC
TRBD2,14,.,TRBV5-1,TRBJ2-7,CASKRLAGLPEQYF,TGCGCCAGCAAACGACTAGCGGGGCTCCCTGAGCAGTACTTC
.,16,.,TRBV27,TRBJ2-2,CASSLKGDTNTGELFF,TGTGCCAGCAGTTTAAAGGGGGACACGAACACCGGGGAGCTGTTTTTT
.,16,.,TRBV9,TRBJ1-4,CASSPFGGPGGEKLFF,TGTGCCAGCAGCCCATTCGGGGGGCCGGGCGGGGAAAAACTGTTTTTT
TRBD1,15,.,TRBV6-6,TRBJ2-7,CASRGGQGPKYEQYF,TGTGCCAGCAGGGGGGGACAGGGCCCAAAGTACGAGCAGTACTTC
TRBD2,15,.,TRBV6-5,TRBJ2-5,CASSSRGGWEETQYF,TGTGCCAGCAGTTCGCGGGGGGGCTGGGAGGAGACCCAGTACTTC